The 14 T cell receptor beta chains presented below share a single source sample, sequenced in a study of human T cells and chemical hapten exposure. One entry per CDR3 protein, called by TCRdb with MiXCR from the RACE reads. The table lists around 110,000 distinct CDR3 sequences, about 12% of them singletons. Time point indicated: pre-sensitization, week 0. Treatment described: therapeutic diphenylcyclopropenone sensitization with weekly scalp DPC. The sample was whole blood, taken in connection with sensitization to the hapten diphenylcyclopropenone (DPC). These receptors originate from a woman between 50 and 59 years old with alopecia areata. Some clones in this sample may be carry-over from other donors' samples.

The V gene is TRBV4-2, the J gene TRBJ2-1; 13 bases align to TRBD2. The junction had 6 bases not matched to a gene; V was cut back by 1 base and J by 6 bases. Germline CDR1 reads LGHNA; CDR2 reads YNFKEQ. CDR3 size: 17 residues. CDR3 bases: TGTGCCAGCAGCCAAGGAAGGACTAGCGGGAGTTTCAATGAGCAGTTCTTC. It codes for CASSQGRTSGSFNEQFF.

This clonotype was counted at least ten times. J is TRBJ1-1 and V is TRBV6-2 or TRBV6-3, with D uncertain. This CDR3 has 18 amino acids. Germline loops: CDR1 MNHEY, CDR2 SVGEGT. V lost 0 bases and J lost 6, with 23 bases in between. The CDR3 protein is CASSYSSYAADRGAEAFF. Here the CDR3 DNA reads TGTGCCAGCAGTTACTCGAGTTATGCCGCTGATCGTGGGGCTGAAGCTTTCTTT.

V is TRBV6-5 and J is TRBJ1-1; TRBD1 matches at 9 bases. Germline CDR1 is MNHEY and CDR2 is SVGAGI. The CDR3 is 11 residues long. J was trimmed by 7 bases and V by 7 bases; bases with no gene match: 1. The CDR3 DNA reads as TGTGCCAGCATGGGACAGGGTGAAGCTTTCTTT. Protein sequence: CASMGQGEAFF.

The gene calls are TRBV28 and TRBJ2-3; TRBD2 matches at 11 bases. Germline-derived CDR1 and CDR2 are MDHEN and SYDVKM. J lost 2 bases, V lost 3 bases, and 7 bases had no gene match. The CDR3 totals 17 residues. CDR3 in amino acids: CASSFVSGRVPTDTQYF. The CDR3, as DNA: TGTGCCAGCAGTTTCGTTAGCGGGAGGGTCCCCACAGATACGCAGTATTTT.

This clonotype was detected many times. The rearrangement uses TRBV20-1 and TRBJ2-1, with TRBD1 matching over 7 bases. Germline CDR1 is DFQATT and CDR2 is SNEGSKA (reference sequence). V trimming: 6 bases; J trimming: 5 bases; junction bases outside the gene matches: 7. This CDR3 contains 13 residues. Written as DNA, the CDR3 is TGCAGTGCGCACGCCGGGACAGACAATGAGCAGTTCTTC. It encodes CSAHAGTDNEQFF.

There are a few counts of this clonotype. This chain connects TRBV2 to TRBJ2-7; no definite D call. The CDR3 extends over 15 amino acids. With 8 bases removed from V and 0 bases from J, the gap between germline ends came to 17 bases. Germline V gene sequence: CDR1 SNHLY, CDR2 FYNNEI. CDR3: CASSGYGGPSYEQYF. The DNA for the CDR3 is TGTGCCAGCTCGGGTTACGGCGGACCCTCCTACGAGCAGTACTTC.

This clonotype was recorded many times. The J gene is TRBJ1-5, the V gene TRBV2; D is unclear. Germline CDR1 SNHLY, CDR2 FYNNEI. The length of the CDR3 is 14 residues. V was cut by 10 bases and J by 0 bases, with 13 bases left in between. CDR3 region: CATMASHSNQPQHF. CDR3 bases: TGTGCCACCATGGCCAGCCATAGCAATCAGCCCCAGCATTTT.

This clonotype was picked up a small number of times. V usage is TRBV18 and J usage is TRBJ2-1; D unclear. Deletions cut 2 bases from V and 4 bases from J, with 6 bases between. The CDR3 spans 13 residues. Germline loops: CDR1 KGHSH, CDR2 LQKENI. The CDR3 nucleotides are TGTGCCAGCTCACCAGAAGGGTACAATGAGCAGTTCTTC. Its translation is CASSPEGYNEQFF.

CDR3 protein: CASSLFVGLQFF. The CDR3 DNA reads as TGTGCCAGCAGTTTATTTGTGGGCCTACAGTTCTTC. The J gene is TRBJ2-1, the V gene TRBV28; unclear D gene. This CDR3 contains 12 residues. Germline CDR1 reads MDHEN; CDR2 reads SYDVKM. V was pared by 1 base and J by 13 bases, with 11 bases between.

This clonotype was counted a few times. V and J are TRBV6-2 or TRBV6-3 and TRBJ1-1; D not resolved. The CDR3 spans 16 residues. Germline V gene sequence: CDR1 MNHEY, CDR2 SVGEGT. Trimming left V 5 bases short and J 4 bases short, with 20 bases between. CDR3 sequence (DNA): TGTGCCAGCAGTCGAACGAGAAGTTGGGGTGGCACTGAAGCTTTCTTT. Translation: CASSRTRSWGGTEAFF.

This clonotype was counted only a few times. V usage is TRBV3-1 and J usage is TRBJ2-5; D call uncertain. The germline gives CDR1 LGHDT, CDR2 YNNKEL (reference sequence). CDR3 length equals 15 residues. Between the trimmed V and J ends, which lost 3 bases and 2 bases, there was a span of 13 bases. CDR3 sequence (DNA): TGTGCCAGCAGCCAGTACCCCGCCCGACAAGAGACCCAGTACTTC. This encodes CASSQYPARQETQYF.

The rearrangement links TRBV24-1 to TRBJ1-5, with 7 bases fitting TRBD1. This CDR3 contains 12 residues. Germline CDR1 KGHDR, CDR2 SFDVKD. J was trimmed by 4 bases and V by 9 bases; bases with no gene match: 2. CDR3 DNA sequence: TGTGCCACCGGGACAGAGAATCAGCCCCAGCATTTT. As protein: CATGTENQPQHF.

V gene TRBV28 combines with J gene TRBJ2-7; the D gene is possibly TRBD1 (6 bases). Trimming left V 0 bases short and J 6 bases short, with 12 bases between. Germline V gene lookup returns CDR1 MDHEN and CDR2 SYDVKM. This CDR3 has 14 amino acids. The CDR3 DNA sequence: TGTGCCAGCAGTTTATGGGCGCGACAGGTCGAGCAGTACTTC. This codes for CASSLWARQVEQYF.

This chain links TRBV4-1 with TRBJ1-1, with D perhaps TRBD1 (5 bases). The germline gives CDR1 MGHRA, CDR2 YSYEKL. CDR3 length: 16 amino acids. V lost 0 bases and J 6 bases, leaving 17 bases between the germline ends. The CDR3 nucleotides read TGCGCCAGCAGCCAAGACCCAGGGCCGCCTAGGGCTGAAGCTTTCTTT. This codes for CASSQDPGPPRAEAFF.